The rows below give T cell receptor beta chains drawn from one sample of a study of shared clonotypes between healthy human individuals. The repertoire was sequenced with immunoSEQ multiplex PCR; TCRdb's copy has only in-frame clones and lacks some. Among fewer than 500,000 clones, over 75% were seen once, and the ten largest hold approximately 12%. The source material was PBMCs. These receptors all come from a woman aged 40 to 50 in good health. Some clones in this sample may be carry-over from other donors' samples. Both conserved end residues are part of each CDR3. The D gene is left open where the match is weak. A clone size is listed for some rows: how often the clone was seen (once, few, many), or a class if it is expanded.

CDR3 protein: CASSEQPNTGELFF; CDR3 DNA: TGTGCCAGTAGCGAGCAACCGAACACCGGGGAGCTGTTTTTT; D gene: NA; clone size: NA; J gene: TRBJ2-2; V gene: TRBV19
CDR3 protein: CASSFDGQTQYF; CDR3 DNA: TGTGCCAGCAGTTTCGATGGACAGACCCAGTACTTC; D gene: NA; clone size: NA; J gene: TRBJ2-5; V gene: TRBV27
CDR3 protein: CASGLRREVETQYF; CDR3 DNA: TGTGCCAGCGGGCTCCGGCGGGAGGTGGAGACCCAGTACTTC; D gene: TRBD2; clone size: NA; J gene: TRBJ2-5; V gene: TRBV2
CDR3 protein: CASSSPGTSGREGAYEQYF; CDR3 DNA: TGTGCCAGCAGTTCGCCTGGGACTAGCGGGAGGGAAGGCGCCTACGAGCAGTACTTC; D gene: TRBD2; clone size: NA; J gene: TRBJ2-7; V gene: TRBV2
CDR3 protein: CASSQEWRGALNEQFF; CDR3 DNA: TGCGCCAGCAGCCAAGAATGGCGGGGGGCGCTCAATGAGCAGTTCTTC; D gene: TRBD2; clone size: NA; J gene: TRBJ2-1; V gene: TRBV4-3
CDR3 protein: CASSIRGGQETQYF; CDR3 DNA: TGTGCCAGTAGTATCCGGGGGGGCCAAGAGACCCAGTACTTC; D gene: TRBD2; clone size: NA; J gene: TRBJ2-5; V gene: TRBV19
CDR3 protein: CASSLGPGGRTYEQYF; CDR3 DNA: TGTGCCAGCAGCTTGGGGCCGGGCGGGAGAACCTACGAGCAGTACTTC; D gene: TRBD2; clone size: NA; J gene: TRBJ2-7; V gene: TRBV5-5
CDR3 protein: CASTRDRTYEQYF; CDR3 DNA: TGTGCCAGCACACGGGACAGAACCTACGAGCAGTACTTC; D gene: NA; clone size: NA; J gene: TRBJ2-7; V gene: TRBV21-1
CDR3 protein: CASTTGLNTGELFF; CDR3 DNA: TGTGCCAGTACCACGGGGCTTAACACCGGGGAGCTGTTTTTT; D gene: NA; clone size: NA; J gene: TRBJ2-2; V gene: TRBV19
CDR3 protein: CAWHLEFRGNEQFF; CDR3 DNA: TGTGCCTGGCACCTAGAGTTTAGGGGAAATGAGCAGTTCTTC; D gene: NA; clone size: NA; J gene: TRBJ2-1; V gene: TRBV30
CDR3 protein: CASSTGRETQYF; CDR3 DNA: TGTGCCAGCAGCACGGGGCGAGAGACCCAGTACTTC; D gene: NA; clone size: NA; J gene: TRBJ2-5; V gene: TRBV7-2
CDR3 protein: CASSLVWDAPYEQYF; CDR3 DNA: TGTGCCAGCAGCTTAGTGTGGGATGCCCCCTACGAGCAGTACTTC; D gene: NA; clone size: many; J gene: TRBJ2-7; V gene: TRBV11-2
CDR3 protein: CASSHSTSGGSSYNEQFF; CDR3 DNA: TGCGCCAGCAGCCATTCGACTAGCGGGGGGAGCTCCTACAATGAGCAGTTCTTC; D gene: TRBD2; clone size: NA; J gene: TRBJ2-1; V gene: TRBV5-1
CDR3 protein: CASSLGGQEEKLFF; CDR3 DNA: TGTGCCAGCAGCTTAGGCGGACAAGAGGAAAAACTGTTTTTT; D gene: NA; clone size: NA; J gene: TRBJ1-4; V gene: TRBV7-2
CDR3 protein: CASSYQGAPGDTQYF; CDR3 DNA: TGTGCCAGCAGTTATCAGGGGGCGCCCGGAGATACGCAGTATTTT; D gene: TRBD1; clone size: NA; J gene: TRBJ2-3; V gene: TRBV6-5
CDR3 protein: CASSLGGPGREQYF; CDR3 DNA: TGCGCCAGCAGCTTGGGCGGGCCGGGGAGGGAGCAGTACTTC; D gene: NA; clone size: NA; J gene: TRBJ2-7; V gene: TRBV5-1
CDR3 protein: CASSPTRGGTGELFF; CDR3 DNA: TGTGCCAGCAGTCCCACCAGGGGGGGCACCGGGGAGCTGTTTTTT; D gene: NA; clone size: NA; J gene: TRBJ2-2; V gene: TRBV6-5
CDR3 protein: CASSLSEGSEQYF; CDR3 DNA: TGTGCCAGCAGCTTATCCGAGGGTTCCGAGCAGTACTTC; D gene: NA; clone size: NA; J gene: TRBJ2-7; V gene: TRBV7-2
CDR3 protein: CASTPSSGQPQHF; CDR3 DNA: TGTGCCAGCACCCCCTCTAGTGGTCAGCCCCAGCATTTT; D gene: NA; clone size: NA; J gene: TRBJ1-5; V gene: TRBV27
CDR3 protein: CASSTSGGEQFF; CDR3 DNA: TGTGCCAGTAGTACCAGCGGGGGGGAGCAGTTCTTC; D gene: TRBD2; clone size: NA; J gene: TRBJ2-1; V gene: TRBV19
CDR3 protein: CASSFSRGPGGYTF; CDR3 DNA: TGTGCCAGCAGTTTCTCCCGGGGCCCGGGCGGCTACACCTTC; D gene: NA; clone size: NA; J gene: TRBJ1-2; V gene: TRBV27
CDR3 protein: CASSSSDIYNEQFF; CDR3 DNA: TGTGCCAGCAGCTCATCTGACATCTACAATGAGCAGTTCTTC; D gene: NA; clone size: NA; J gene: TRBJ2-1; V gene: TRBV7-6